This T cell receptor beta chain was identified during a study of blood T cell repertoires in COVID-19. Only in-frame clones appear in the TCRdb table, and some are missing; sequencing was by immunoSEQ multiplex PCR. The sample yields approximately 90,000 clones, around 87% seen once. Germline assignment: CDR1 SGHNT and CDR2 YYREEE (reference sequence). The CDR3 runs 15 residues. Trimming shortened V by 4 bases and J by 7 bases, and 15 bases separated the two germline ends. The sample taken for sequencing was peripheral blood. The clonotype was recovered from a human donor in a cohort sampled during active COVID-19. The chain couples TRBV5-4 to TRBJ1-6; D perhaps matches TRBD1 (5 bases). The CDR3 region has the DNA TGTGCCAGCAGCATAGCAGGGCTTCGAAATTCACCCCTCCACTTT. It translates to CASSIAGLRNSPLHF.